This is a list of T cell receptor beta chains from one sample in a study of T cells in Graves' hyperthyroidism and ophthalmopathy. TCRdb recomputed calls from the multiplex PCR reads with MiXCR, one row per CDR3 protein. The profile shows about 580,000 distinct CDR3 sequences, around 13% of them singletons. The sample comprised blood. These receptors were taken from a woman aged 25 to 39 with Graves' hyperthyroidism that later progressed to Graves' ophthalmopathy. CDR3s include the opening cysteine and the closing phenylalanine or tryptophan. The order of the fields is clone size, D gene, J gene, V gene, CDR3 protein, CDR3 DNA. A D gene is named only where the DNA matches it firmly. Rows give clone size only sometimes, using once, few, many, or a class for an expanded clone.

abundance: -; d_gene: -; j_gene: TRBJ1-6; v_gene: TRBV2; CDR3aa: CASSEADRINSPLHF; CDR3nt: TGTGCCAGCAGTGAAGCAGACAGGATTAATTCACCCCTCCACTTT
abundance: few; d_gene: -; j_gene: TRBJ2-3; v_gene: TRBV6-2/TRBV6-3; CDR3aa: CASSPGVGRLDTQYF; CDR3nt: TGTGCCAGCAGTCCGGGGGTAGGGAGGTTGGATACGCAGTATTTT
abundance: -; d_gene: TRBD2; j_gene: TRBJ2-2; v_gene: TRBV7-8; CDR3aa: CASSQPSKVSGRTGELFF; CDR3nt: TGTGCCAGCAGCCAACCCTCGAAGGTTAGCGGGAGGACCGGGGAGCTGTTTTTT
abundance: many; d_gene: -; j_gene: TRBJ1-1; v_gene: TRBV11-3; CDR3aa: CASSSPGRGNTEAFF; CDR3nt: TGTGCCAGCAGCTCCCCGGGTCGGGGGAACACTGAAGCTTTCTTT
abundance: many; d_gene: TRBD1; j_gene: TRBJ1-1; v_gene: TRBV2; CDR3aa: CASSIDREAEAFF; CDR3nt: TGTGCCAGCAGTATAGACAGGGAAGCTGAAGCTTTCTTT
abundance: -; d_gene: TRBD1; j_gene: TRBJ1-4; v_gene: TRBV5-6; CDR3aa: CASSQDRDRGRCREKLFF; CDR3nt: TGTGCCAGCAGCCAGGACCGGGACAGGGGGCGTTGTCGAGAAAAACTGTTTTTT
abundance: -; d_gene: TRBD1; j_gene: TRBJ1-1; v_gene: TRBV5-1; CDR3aa: CASSPGTGAQAFF; CDR3nt: TGCGCCAGCAGCCCAGGGACAGGCGCCCAAGCTTTCTTT
abundance: many; d_gene: -; j_gene: TRBJ1-1; v_gene: TRBV5-1; CDR3aa: CASSLNGGEGEAFF; CDR3nt: TGCGCCAGCAGCTTAAACGGGGGGGAGGGTGAAGCTTTCTTT
abundance: -; d_gene: -; j_gene: TRBJ2-2; v_gene: TRBV30; CDR3aa: CAWSPGRGTGELFF; CDR3nt: TGTGCCTGGAGCCCGGGACGCGGGACCGGGGAGCTGTTTTTT
abundance: many; d_gene: TRBD2; j_gene: TRBJ2-5; v_gene: TRBV12-3/TRBV12-4; CDR3aa: CASRGGAGGQETQYF; CDR3nt: TGTGCCAGCAGGGGGGGTGCGGGAGGACAAGAGACCCAGTACTTC
abundance: many; d_gene: -; j_gene: TRBJ2-1; v_gene: TRBV14; CDR3aa: CASSQVQSMGNEQFF; CDR3nt: TGTGCCAGCAGCCAGGTCCAGTCCATGGGAAATGAGCAGTTCTTC
abundance: -; d_gene: -; j_gene: TRBJ2-2; v_gene: TRBV27; CDR3aa: CASSLLFTGELFF; CDR3nt: TGTGCCAGCAGTTTACTGTTCACCGGGGAGCTGTTTTTT
abundance: medium-sized; d_gene: -; j_gene: TRBJ2-7; v_gene: TRBV4-1; CDR3aa: CASSQDLGSYEQYF; CDR3nt: TGCGCCAGCAGCCAAGACTTGGGATCCTACGAGCAGTACTTC
abundance: many; d_gene: -; j_gene: TRBJ1-1; v_gene: TRBV6-1; CDR3aa: CASRSTREAGVNTEAFF; CDR3nt: TGTGCCAGCAGATCCACCCGGGAAGCAGGGGTGAACACTGAAGCTTTCTTT
abundance: many; d_gene: TRBD1; j_gene: TRBJ1-4; v_gene: TRBV6-1; CDR3aa: CASSRSGQGSEKLFF; CDR3nt: TGTGCCAGCAGCCGGAGCGGACAGGGCAGTGAAAAACTGTTTTTT
abundance: few; d_gene: -; j_gene: TRBJ2-7; v_gene: TRBV27; CDR3aa: CASSHRGPDEQYF; CDR3nt: TGTGCCAGCAGTCACCGGGGTCCCGACGAGCAGTACTTC
abundance: many; d_gene: TRBD1; j_gene: TRBJ2-5; v_gene: TRBV6-1; CDR3aa: CASSAAWDRGYETQYF; CDR3nt: TGTGCCAGCAGTGCAGCCTGGGACAGGGGGTATGAGACCCAGTACTTC
abundance: many; d_gene: -; j_gene: TRBJ1-1; v_gene: TRBV10-3; CDR3aa: CAISGYREGTEAFF; CDR3nt: TGTGCCATCAGTGGTTACAGGGAAGGGACTGAAGCTTTCTTT
abundance: many; d_gene: -; j_gene: TRBJ2-7; v_gene: TRBV12-3/TRBV12-4; CDR3aa: CASSFKTLGEQYF; CDR3nt: TGTGCCAGCAGTTTTAAGACTCTAGGGGAGCAGTACTTC
abundance: many; d_gene: -; j_gene: TRBJ2-7; v_gene: TRBV28; CDR3aa: CASSSGLPPHEQYF; CDR3nt: TGTGCCAGCAGTTCCGGCCTACCCCCCCACGAGCAGTACTTC
abundance: many; d_gene: -; j_gene: TRBJ2-7; v_gene: TRBV12-3/TRBV12-4; CDR3aa: CASSSGGPDQYF; CDR3nt: TGTGCCAGCAGCTCTGGGGGCCCTGATCAGTACTTC
abundance: many; d_gene: -; j_gene: TRBJ1-2; v_gene: TRBV18; CDR3aa: CASSPLEGLGYGYTF; CDR3nt: TGTGCCAGCTCACCCCTCGAGGGGCTTGGCTATGGCTACACCTTC
abundance: -; d_gene: -; j_gene: TRBJ2-2; v_gene: TRBV11-3; CDR3aa: CASIAVVLRGTGELFF; CDR3nt: TGTGCCAGCATAGCCGTGGTTTTGCGGGGTACCGGGGAGCTGTTTTTT
abundance: many; d_gene: TRBD1; j_gene: TRBJ2-7; v_gene: TRBV28; CDR3aa: CASSFLDRGLEQYF; CDR3nt: TGTGCCAGCAGTTTCTTAGACAGGGGGCTCGAGCAGTACTTC
abundance: -; d_gene: -; j_gene: TRBJ2-5; v_gene: TRBV5-4; CDR3aa: CASSLDLGPQETQYF; CDR3nt: TGTGCCAGCAGCTTGGATCTCGGCCCACAAGAGACCCAGTACTTC
abundance: -; d_gene: -; j_gene: TRBJ2-1; v_gene: TRBV24-1; CDR3aa: CATSDALNEQFF; CDR3nt: TGTGCCACCAGTGATGCCCTAAATGAGCAGTTCTTC
abundance: many; d_gene: -; j_gene: TRBJ1-1; v_gene: TRBV11-3; CDR3aa: CASSLWGRDTEAFF; CDR3nt: TGTGCCAGCAGCTTGTGGGGCCGAGACACTGAAGCTTTCTTT
abundance: -; d_gene: -; j_gene: TRBJ1-3; v_gene: TRBV9; CDR3aa: CASSGPPTSGNTIYF; CDR3nt: TGTGCCAGCAGCGGGCCTCCCACCTCTGGAAACACCATATATTTT
abundance: many; d_gene: TRBD1; j_gene: TRBJ1-6; v_gene: TRBV10-3; CDR3aa: CAIGQGAYNSPLHF; CDR3nt: TGTGCCATCGGACAGGGGGCTTATAATTCACCCCTCCACTTT
abundance: many; d_gene: -; j_gene: TRBJ1-1; v_gene: TRBV6-1; CDR3aa: CASSLGFSEAFF; CDR3nt: TGTGCCAGCAGTTTGGGGTTTTCTGAAGCTTTCTTT